The clone carrying this TCR beta chain has more than one count but fewer than ten. The data are from a study of cytomegalovirus exposure and HLA in healthy donors. CDR1 and CDR2 (germline): MGHDK, SYGVNS. Deletions cut 3 bases from V and 1 base from J, with 12 bases between. The CDR3 spans 15 residues. 60 Vbeta and 13 Jbeta primers were used in PCR. The method was immunoSEQ multiplex PCR; TCRdb's version includes in-frame clones alone and lacks a portion of them. The table includes more than 150,000 clones, 77% detected once. The clonotype originates from a man aged 18 to 35 in good health and CMV-seronegative. Sequencing was carried out using PBMCs. The J gene is TRBJ1-1, the V gene TRBV25-1, with D hard to call. This chain's CDR3 is CASSEAPTGNTEAFF. CDR3 sequence (DNA): TGTGCCAGCAGTGAGGCCCCAACGGGGAACACTGAAGCTTTCTTT.